The 5 T cell receptor beta chains presented below share a single source sample, sequenced in a study of cytomegalovirus exposure and HLA in healthy donors. Produced via immunoSEQ multiplex PCR; TCRdb's table is partial and in-frame only. The sample includes over 120,000 clones, roughly 86% seen only once; the top ten take less than 5.5%. Source material: PBMCs. The origin of the receptors is a man aged 18 to 29 in good health and CMV-seropositive.

The chain is built from TRBV10-1 and TRBJ2-7; 11 positions match TRBD1. Germline V gene lookup returns CDR1 WNHNN and CDR2 SYGVQD (reference sequence). The CDR3 is made up of 16 amino acids. Germline trimming cut 0 bases from V and 3 bases from J; bases unmatched to any gene: 4. This CDR3 is CASSESVGTGGYEQYF. CDR3 bases: TGCGCCAGCAGTGAGTCAGTAGGGACAGGGGGCTACGAGCAGTACTTC.

V and J are TRBV5-1 and TRBJ2-2, with 8 bases lining up with TRBD2. V shed 4 bases and J 5 bases; nucleotides not matched to a gene: 7. CDR1 and CDR2 from the germline V gene are SGHRS and YFSETQ. This CDR3 comprises 15 residues. The CDR3 sequence: CASSPTSGSTGELFF. For the CDR3, the DNA is TGCGCCAGCAGCCCAACTAGCGGTTCGACCGGGGAGCTGTTTTTT.

The CDR3 sequence: CASSPPGRGGTEAFF. The CDR3 nucleotides read TGTGCCAGCAGCCCTCCAGGAAGGGGAGGCACTGAAGCTTTCTTT. The chain is built from TRBV7-2 and TRBJ1-1, with a tentative D call TRBD1 (5 bases). Trimming took off 5 bases at V and 4 bases at J, with 17 bases between the two ends. This CDR3 is built from 15 residues. The germline V gene encodes CDR1 SGHTA and CDR2 FQGNSA. The full variable domain, rest sourced from reference TRBV7-2 and TRBJ1-1, is GAGVSQSPSNKVTEKGKDVELRCDPISGHTALYWYRQSLGQGLEFLIYFQGNSAPDKSGLPSDRFSAERTGGSVSTLTIQRTQQEDSAVYLCASSPPGRGGTEAFFGQGTRLTVV.

The chain combines TRBV5-1 with TRBJ1-2, with 7 bases matching TRBD1. The CDR3 consists of 17 residues. The germline gives CDR1 SGHRS, CDR2 YFSETQ. V shed 5 bases, J shed 4 bases, and the junction held 17 bases outside the gene matches. The CDR3 sequence: CASRPQQDRRFAYGYTF. The DNA of the CDR3 is TGCGCCAGCAGACCCCAGCAGGACAGGCGGTTTGCCTATGGCTACACCTTC.

The chain joins TRBV5-1 to TRBJ2-1; tentative D call: TRBD2 (5 bases). This CDR3 contains 15 residues. Germline V gene lookup returns CDR1 SGHRS and CDR2 YFSETQ. The V end was cut by 2 bases, the J end by 3 bases, with 12 bases between. The CDR3 nucleotides read TGCGCCAGCAGCTTAAGTACTAGTTTCTACAATGAGCAGTTCTTC. This sequence encodes CASSLSTSFYNEQFF. The full variable domain, completed using reference TRBV5-1 and TRBJ2-1, is KAGVTQTPRYLIKTRGQQVTLSCSPISGHRSVSWYQQTPGQGLQFLFEYFSETQRNKGNFPGRFSGRQFSNSRSEMNVSTLELGDSALYLCASSLSTSFYNEQFFGPGTRLTVL.